This T cell receptor (beta chain) was sequenced for a study of blood T cell repertoires in COVID-19. There are 13 residues in the CDR3. Per the germline V gene, CDR1 is MNHEY and CDR2 is SVGAGI. V was cut by 5 bases and J by 3 bases, with 8 bases left in between. The protocol was immunoSEQ multiplex PCR, while the TCRdb copy is restricted to in-frame clones and leaves out a portion. The data show 60,000 or so clones, 87% seen once. The chain links TRBV6-5 to TRBJ1-3; perhaps TRBD1 as D (6 bases). This clonotype originated in a human donor with acute or convalescent COVID-19. The donor label of this sample is uncertain. The sequenced material came from peripheral blood. The CDR3 DNA reads TGTGCCAGCAGTACAGGGAATGGAAACACCATATATTTT. As protein: CASSTGNGNTIYF.